This record covers a single T cell receptor (beta chain). Its antigen is still unknown. The data belong to a study of regulatory and conventional T cells in RAG deficiency. V shed 6 bases, J shed 2 bases, and the junction held 7 bases outside the gene matches. Germline CDR1 MNHEY, CDR2 SMNVEV (reference sequence). The length of the CDR3 is 16 residues. The data were produced by immunoSEQ multiplex PCR, yet TCRdb's version contains in-frame clones alone and is incomplete. The profile covers roughly 7,800 clones, with approximately 93% appearing a single time and over 1.5% taken by the ten largest. Blood CD4+ CD25-high CD127-low regulatory T cells supplied the genomic DNA template. Study outcomes and limitations: In Omenn syndrome, Treg and Tconv repertoires overlapped >85%. Treg unique TCR beta sequences were approximately 100-fold fewer in Omenn syndrome and CID/AS patients than controls.

Another study also made use of these data, one on regulatory T cells. This second study says: Primers: 52 TRBV forward and 13 TRBJ reverse. Patient repertoires had restricted TRB V-J pairs and skewed V and J usage, most in Tregs.

The J gene is TRBJ2-2, the V gene TRBV27; 9 bases line up with TRBD2. This clonotype originated in a human donor in good health. Sequenced sample: CD127- CD25+ CD4+ Tregs sorted from blood. The CDR3: CASRFAGGLNTGELFF. In nucleotides, the CDR3 is TGTGCCAGCAGGTTCGCGGGGGGGCTTAACACCGGGGAGCTGTTTTTT.